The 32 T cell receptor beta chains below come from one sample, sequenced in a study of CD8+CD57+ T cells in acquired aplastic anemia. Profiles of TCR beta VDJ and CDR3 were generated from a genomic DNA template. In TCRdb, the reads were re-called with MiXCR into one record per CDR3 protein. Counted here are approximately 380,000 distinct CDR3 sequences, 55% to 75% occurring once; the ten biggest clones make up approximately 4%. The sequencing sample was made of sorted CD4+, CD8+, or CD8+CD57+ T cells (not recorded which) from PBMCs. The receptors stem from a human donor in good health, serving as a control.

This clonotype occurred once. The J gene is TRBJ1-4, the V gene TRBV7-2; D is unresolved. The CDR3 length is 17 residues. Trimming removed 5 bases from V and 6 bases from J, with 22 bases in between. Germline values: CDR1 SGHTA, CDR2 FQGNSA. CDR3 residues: CASSLVTSGDHDEKLFF. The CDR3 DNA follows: TGTGCCAGCAGCCTCGTAACGAGCGGGGATCATGATGAAAAACTGTTTTTT. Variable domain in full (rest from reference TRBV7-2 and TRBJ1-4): GAGVSQSPSNKVTEKGKDVELRCDPISGHTALYWYRQSLGQGLEFLIYFQGNSAPDKSGLPSDRFSAERTGGSVSTLTIQRTQQEDSAVYLCASSLVTSGDHDEKLFFGSGTQLSVL.

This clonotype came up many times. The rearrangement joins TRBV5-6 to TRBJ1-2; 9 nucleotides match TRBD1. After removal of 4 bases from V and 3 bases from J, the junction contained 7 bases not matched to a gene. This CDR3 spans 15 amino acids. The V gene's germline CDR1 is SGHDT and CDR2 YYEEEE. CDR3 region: CASSLPGTGYYGYTF. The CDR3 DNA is TGTGCCAGCAGCCTACCCGGGACAGGGTACTATGGCTACACCTTC.

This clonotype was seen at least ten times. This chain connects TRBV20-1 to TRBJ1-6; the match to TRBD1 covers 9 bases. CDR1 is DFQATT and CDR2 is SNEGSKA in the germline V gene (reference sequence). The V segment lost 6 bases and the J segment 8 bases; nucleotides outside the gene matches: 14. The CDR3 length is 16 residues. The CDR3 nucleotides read TGCAGTGCCAGCGGAACAGGGGGCCTTTTGGATTCACCCCTCCACTTT. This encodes CSASGTGGLLDSPLHF.

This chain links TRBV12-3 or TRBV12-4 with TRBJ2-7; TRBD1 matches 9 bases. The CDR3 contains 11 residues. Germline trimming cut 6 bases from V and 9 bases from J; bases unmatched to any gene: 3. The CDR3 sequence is CASSTGQGQYF. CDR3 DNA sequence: TGTGCCAGCAGCACGGGACAGGGGCAGTACTTC.

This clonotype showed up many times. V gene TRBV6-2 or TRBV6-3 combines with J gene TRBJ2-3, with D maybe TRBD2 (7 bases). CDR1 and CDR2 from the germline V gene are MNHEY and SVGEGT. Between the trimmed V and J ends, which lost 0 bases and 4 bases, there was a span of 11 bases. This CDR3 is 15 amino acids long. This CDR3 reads CASSYSGGPPDTQYF. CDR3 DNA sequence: TGTGCCAGCAGTTACTCCGGGGGGCCCCCAGATACGCAGTATTTT.

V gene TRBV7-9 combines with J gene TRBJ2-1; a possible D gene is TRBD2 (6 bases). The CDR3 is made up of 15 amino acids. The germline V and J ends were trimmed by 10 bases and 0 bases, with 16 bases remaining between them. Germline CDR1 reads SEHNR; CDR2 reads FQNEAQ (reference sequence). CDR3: CAKKLAVSSYNEQFF. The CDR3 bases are TGTGCCAAAAAGTTAGCGGTAAGCTCCTACAATGAGCAGTTCTTC.

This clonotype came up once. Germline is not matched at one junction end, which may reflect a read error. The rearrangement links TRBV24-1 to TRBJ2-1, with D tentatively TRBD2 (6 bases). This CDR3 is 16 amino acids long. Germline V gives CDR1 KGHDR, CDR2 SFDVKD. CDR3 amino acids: CASSIPQGGGRNEQFF. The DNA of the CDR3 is TGTGCCAGCAGTATCCCCCAGGGCGGAGGGAGAAATGAGCAGTTCTTC.

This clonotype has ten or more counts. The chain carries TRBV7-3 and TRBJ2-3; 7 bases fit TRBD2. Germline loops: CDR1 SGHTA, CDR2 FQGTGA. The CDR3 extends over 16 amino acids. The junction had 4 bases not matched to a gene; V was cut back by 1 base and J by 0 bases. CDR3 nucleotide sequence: TGTGCCAGCAGCTTAATCCCAGCGGGGAGCACAGATACGCAGTATTTT. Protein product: CASSLIPAGSTDTQYF.

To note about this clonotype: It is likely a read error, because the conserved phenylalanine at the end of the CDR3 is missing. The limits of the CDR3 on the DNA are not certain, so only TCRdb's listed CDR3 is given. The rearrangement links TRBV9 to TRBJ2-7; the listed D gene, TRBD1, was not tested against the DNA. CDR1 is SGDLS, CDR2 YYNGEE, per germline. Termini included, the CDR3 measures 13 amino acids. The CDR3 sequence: CASSERGTYEQTL.

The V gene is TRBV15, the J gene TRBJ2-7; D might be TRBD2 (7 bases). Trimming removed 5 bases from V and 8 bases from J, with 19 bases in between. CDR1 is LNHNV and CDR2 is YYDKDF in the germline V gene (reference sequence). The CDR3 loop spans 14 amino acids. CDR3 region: CATSGGGASLKQYF. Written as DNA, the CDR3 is TGTGCCACCAGCGGAGGGGGGGCTAGTCTTAAGCAGTACTTC.

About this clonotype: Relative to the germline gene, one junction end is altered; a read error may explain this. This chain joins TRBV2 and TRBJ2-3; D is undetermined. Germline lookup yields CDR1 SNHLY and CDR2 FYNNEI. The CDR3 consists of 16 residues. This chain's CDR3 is CASRTGLERNRDAQYF. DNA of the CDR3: TGTGCCAGCAGGACTGGCCTGGAGAGAAACAGAGATGCGCAGTATTTT.

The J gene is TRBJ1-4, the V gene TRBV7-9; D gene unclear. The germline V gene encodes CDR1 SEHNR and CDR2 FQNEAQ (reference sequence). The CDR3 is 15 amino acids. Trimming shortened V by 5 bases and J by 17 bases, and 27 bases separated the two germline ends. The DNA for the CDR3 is TGTGCCAGCAGCGTGGTGGCAGACAATGAGCAGTTCTTCTTTTTT. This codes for CASSVVADNEQFFFF.

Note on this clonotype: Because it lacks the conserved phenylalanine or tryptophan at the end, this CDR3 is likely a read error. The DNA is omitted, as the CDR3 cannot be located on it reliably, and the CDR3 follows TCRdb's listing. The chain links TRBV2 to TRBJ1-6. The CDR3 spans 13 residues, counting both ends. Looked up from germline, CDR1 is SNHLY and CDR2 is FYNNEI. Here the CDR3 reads CASSGTTGAAVHL.

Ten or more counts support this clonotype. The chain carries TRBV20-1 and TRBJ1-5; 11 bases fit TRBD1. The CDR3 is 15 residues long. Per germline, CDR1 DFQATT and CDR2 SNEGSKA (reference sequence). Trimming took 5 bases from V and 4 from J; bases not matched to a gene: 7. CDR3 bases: TGCAGTGCTTGGACGGGACAGGGGGGAAATCAGCCCCAGCATTTT. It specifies CSAWTGQGGNQPQHF.

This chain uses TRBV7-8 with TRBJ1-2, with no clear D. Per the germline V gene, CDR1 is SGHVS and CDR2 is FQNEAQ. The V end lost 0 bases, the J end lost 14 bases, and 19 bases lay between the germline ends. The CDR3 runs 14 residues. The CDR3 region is CASSLANGWTSNTF. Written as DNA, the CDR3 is TGTGCCAGCAGCTTAGCAAATGGATGGACGAGCAATACCTTC.

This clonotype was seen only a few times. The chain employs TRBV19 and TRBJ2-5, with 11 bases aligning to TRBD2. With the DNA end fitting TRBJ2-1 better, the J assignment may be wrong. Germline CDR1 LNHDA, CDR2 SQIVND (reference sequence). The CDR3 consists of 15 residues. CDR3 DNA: TGTGCCAGTAGTTTTAGCGGGGGGGCGCTGAATGAGCAGTTCTTC. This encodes CASSFSGGALNEQFF.

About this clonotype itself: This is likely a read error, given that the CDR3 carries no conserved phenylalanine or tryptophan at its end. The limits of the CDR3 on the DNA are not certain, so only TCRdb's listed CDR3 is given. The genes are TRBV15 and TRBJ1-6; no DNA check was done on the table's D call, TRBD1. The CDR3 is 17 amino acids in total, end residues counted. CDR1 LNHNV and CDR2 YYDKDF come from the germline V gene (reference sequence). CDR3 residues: CATSRGRGIRYEQYFGP.

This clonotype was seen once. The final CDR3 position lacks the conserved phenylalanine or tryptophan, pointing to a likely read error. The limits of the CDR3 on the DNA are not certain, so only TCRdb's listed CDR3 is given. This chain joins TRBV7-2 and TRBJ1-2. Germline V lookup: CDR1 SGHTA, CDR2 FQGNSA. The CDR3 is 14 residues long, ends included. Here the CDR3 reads CASSPVNEQFFWPS.

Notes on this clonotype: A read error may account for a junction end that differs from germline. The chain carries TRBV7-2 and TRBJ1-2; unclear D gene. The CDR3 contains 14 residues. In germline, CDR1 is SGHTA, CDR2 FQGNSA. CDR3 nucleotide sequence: TGTGCTAGTAGTATCGGACCAGCTCGATATGGACCCCTCTTC. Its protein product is CASSIGPARYGPLF.

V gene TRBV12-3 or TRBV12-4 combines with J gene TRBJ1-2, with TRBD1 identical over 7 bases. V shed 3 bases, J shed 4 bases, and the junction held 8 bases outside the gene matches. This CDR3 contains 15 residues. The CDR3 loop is CASSLEGTDLYGYTF. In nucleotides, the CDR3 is TGTGCCAGCAGTTTGGAGGGGACAGACCTCTATGGCTACACCTTC.

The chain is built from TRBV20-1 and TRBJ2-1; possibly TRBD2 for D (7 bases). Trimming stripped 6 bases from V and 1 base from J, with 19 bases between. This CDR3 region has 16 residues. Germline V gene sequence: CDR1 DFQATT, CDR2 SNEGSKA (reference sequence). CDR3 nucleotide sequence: TGCAGTGCAACTAGCGTTGGGGGGCGATCCTACAATGAGCAGTTCTTC. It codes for CSATSVGGRSYNEQFF.

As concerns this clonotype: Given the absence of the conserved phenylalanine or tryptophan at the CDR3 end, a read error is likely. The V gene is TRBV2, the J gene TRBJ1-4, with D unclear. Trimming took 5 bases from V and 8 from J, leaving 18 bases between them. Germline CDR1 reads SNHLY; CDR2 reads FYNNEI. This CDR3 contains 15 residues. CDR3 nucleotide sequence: TGTGCCAGCAGTAGGGAACGAAGCAGATACGAAAAACTGTTTTAT. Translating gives CASSRERSRYEKLFY.

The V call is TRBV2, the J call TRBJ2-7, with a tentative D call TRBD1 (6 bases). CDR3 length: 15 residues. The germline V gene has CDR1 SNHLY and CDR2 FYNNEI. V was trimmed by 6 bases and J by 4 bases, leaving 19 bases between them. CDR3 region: CASSVGQRVAYEQYF. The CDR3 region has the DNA TGTGCCAGCAGCGTCGGACAGAGGGTTGCATACGAGCAGTACTTC.

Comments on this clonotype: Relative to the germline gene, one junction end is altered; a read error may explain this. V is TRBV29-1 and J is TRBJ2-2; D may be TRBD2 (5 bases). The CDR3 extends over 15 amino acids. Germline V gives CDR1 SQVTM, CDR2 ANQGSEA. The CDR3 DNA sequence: TGTAGCGTCAGCTTAAGACCGACCAGAGCCGGGGAGCTGTTTTTT. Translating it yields CSVSLRPTRAGELFF.

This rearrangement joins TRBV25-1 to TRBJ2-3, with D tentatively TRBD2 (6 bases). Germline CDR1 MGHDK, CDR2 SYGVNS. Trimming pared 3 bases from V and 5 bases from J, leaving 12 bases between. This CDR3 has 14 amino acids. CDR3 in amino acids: CASSEGGVGDTQYF. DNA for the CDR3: TGTGCCAGCAGTGAGGGCGGGGTGGGAGATACGCAGTATTTT.

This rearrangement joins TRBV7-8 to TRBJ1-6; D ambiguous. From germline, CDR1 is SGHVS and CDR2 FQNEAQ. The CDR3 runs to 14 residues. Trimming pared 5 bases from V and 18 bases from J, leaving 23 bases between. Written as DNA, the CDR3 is TGTGCCAGCAGCCACGAGCCGGGAGAGTACCACCGCCACTTT. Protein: CASSHEPGEYHRHF.

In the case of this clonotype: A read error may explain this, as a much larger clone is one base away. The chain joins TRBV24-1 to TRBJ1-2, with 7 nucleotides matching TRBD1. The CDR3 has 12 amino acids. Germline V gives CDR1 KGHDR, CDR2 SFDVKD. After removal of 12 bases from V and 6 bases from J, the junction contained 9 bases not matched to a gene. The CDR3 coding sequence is TGTGCCGGCAGTTACAGGGGAGATGGCTACACCTTC. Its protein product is CAGSYRGDGYTF.

Here the CDR3 DNA reads TGCAGTGCTAGAATGGTTCAGGGGGGGTGCATCGAGCAGTTCTTC. Translated, it gives CSARMVQGGCIEQFF. The V call is TRBV20-1, the J call TRBJ2-1; D may match TRBD1 or TRBD2 (7 bases each). The germline CDR1 and CDR2 sequences are DFQATT and SNEGSKA (reference sequence). V dropped 2 bases and J dropped 10 bases, with 21 bases sitting between them. CDR3 size: 15 residues.

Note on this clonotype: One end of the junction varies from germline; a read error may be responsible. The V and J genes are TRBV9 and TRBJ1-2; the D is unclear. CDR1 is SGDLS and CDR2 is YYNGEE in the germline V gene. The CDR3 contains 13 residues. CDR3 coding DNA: TGTGCCAGCAGTCGAAGTCCTCACTATGGCGACACCTTC. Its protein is CASSRSPHYGDTF.

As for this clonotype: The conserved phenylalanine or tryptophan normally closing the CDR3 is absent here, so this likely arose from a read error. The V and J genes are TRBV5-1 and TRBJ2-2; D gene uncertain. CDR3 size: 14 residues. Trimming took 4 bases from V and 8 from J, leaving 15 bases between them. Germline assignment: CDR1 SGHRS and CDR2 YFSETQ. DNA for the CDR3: TGCGCCAGCAGCCTGGGTGCGAGCGCAGGGGAGCTGTTTTCT. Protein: CASSLGASAGELFS.

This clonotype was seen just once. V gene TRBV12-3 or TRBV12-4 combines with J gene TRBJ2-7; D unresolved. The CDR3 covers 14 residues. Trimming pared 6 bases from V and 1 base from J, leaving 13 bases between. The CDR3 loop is CASSPPALSYEQYF. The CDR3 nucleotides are TGTGCCAGCAGCCCACCGGCTCTTTCCTACGAGCAGTACTTC.

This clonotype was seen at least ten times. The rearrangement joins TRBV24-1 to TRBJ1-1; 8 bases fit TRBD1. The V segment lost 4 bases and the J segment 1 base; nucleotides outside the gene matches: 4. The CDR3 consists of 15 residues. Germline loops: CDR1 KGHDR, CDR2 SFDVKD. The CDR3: CATSDTTGGNTEAFF. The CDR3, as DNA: TGTGCCACCAGTGACACAACAGGGGGGAACACTGAAGCTTTCTTT.